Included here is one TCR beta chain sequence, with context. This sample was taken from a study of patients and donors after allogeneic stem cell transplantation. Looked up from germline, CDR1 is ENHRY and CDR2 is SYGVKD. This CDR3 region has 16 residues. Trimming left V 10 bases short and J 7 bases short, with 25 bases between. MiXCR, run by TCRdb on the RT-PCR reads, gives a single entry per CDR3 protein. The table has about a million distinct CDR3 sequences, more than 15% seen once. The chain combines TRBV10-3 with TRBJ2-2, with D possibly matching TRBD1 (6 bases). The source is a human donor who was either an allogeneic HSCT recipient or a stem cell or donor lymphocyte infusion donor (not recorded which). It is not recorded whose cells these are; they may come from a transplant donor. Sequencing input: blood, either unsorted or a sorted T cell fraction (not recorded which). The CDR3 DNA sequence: TGTGCCACCCTATCGGGACAAGTCGGGATTTACGGGGAGCTGTTTTTT. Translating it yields CATLSGQVGIYGELFF.